This T cell receptor beta chain was sequenced for a study of CD8 T cells in ankylosing spondylitis. Overall study results and limits: Among TCR beta sequences, a motif of eight highly homologous variants appeared characteristic of ankylosing spondylitis blood. Significant enrichment of disease-linked clones was reported in matched ankylosing spondylitis synovial fluid. Reactive arthritis synovial fluid and blood previously showed some of these motif variants.

Germline assignment: CDR1 SQVTM and CDR2 ANQGSEA. J lost 5 bases, V lost 6 bases, and 1 base had no gene match. This CDR3 region has 12 residues. This clonotype was recorded at least ten times. Its target is unknown. Construction of TCR beta libraries was performed using quantitative 5'-RACE with molecular barcodes. TCRdb reprocessed the 5' RACE reads via MiXCR and lists one record per CDR3 protein. The profile shows a few hundred thousand distinct CDR3 sequences, over 9.5% of them singletons. The J gene is TRBJ2-1, the V gene TRBV29-1; 10 bases align to TRBD1. This receptor was identified in a male donor with ankylosing spondylitis. Sequencing used blood, either unsorted or a sorted T cell fraction (not recorded which). In DNA, the CDR3 is TGCAGCGTCGGGACAGGGGACAATGAGCAGTTCTTC. Its translation: CSVGTGDNEQFF.